This TCR beta chain was recorded in a study of beta chain features in type 1 diabetes. Study as a whole: Regarding age, gender and cell yields, patients proved similar to healthy donors.

The isolated RNA, all of it, was reverse transcribed, so expressed TCRB transcripts were what got sequenced. Assay used: immunoSEQ multiplex PCR; TCRdb lists only in-frame clones, some missing. This sample carries roughly 400,000 clones, approximately 13% of them seen once, and the ten largest clones take roughly 0.033%. Findings and caveats of the study: Reads derived from cDNA could over-represent cells showing high TCR expression.

Note on this clone: As yet, its antigen is unknown.

The V gene's germline CDR1 is ENHRY and CDR2 SYGVKD. V lost 3 bases to trimming and J lost 5 bases; unmatched junction nucleotides: 5. The CDR3 covers 16 residues. The sample consisted of naive CD4+ T cells from blood. The chain joins TRBV10-3 to TRBJ2-5; 14 nucleotides match TRBD2. This sequence originates from a man younger than 45 in good health. CDR3: CAISEGTSGSTETQYF. In nucleotides, the CDR3 is TGTGCCATCAGTGAAGGGACTAGCGGGAGCACGGAGACCCAGTACTTC.